The 2 T cell receptor beta chains below were found in one sample sequenced in a study of blood T cell repertoires in COVID-19. The protocol was immunoSEQ multiplex PCR, while the TCRdb copy is restricted to in-frame clones and leaves out a portion. The repertoire consists of around 120,000 clones, with 60% to 85% occurring once and the leading ten covering 2% to 2.5%. Sequencing was performed on peripheral blood. The receptors shown here come from an older man with acute or convalescent COVID-19.

J is TRBJ2-2 and V is TRBV24-1; the match to TRBD1 covers 7 bases. The germline V gene has CDR1 KGHDR and CDR2 SFDVKD. J was trimmed by 1 base and V by 9 bases; bases with no gene match: 4. The CDR3 runs 14 residues. CDR3 in amino acids: CATRTGQNTGELFF. In DNA, the CDR3 is TGTGCCACCCGGACAGGACAGAACACCGGGGAGCTGTTTTTT.

The chain combines TRBV7-9 with TRBJ2-7; D unclear. V was shortened by 1 base and J by 3 bases, with 13 bases between the two germline ends. The CDR3 extends over 15 amino acids. Germline V lookup: CDR1 SEHNR, CDR2 FQNEAQ (reference sequence). CDR3 nucleotide sequence: TGTGCCAGCAGCTTAGTCTCCTCGGGTATCTACGAGCAGTACTTC. Encoded protein: CASSLVSSGIYEQYF.